Below, 27 T cell receptor beta chains from the same sample are listed, as sequenced in a study of cytomegalovirus exposure and HLA in healthy donors. Primers: 60 Vbeta forward and 13 Jbeta reverse. Method: immunoSEQ multiplex PCR; TCRdb's copy keeps in-frame clones and lacks some. This sample's table reports roughly 120,000 clones. The sequenced sample was PBMCs. These receptors were obtained from a man younger than 35 in good health and CMV-seronegative.

J is TRBJ1-2 and V is TRBV28; TRBD1 matches 9 bases. The CDR3 covers 13 residues. In germline, CDR1 is MDHEN, CDR2 SYDVKM. Losses at the gene ends were 4 bases for V and 6 bases for J; bases not matched to a gene: 3. CDR3 loop: CASSSGTGNGYTF. CDR3 in DNA: TGTGCCAGCAGTTCCGGGACAGGGAATGGCTACACCTTC.

The chain combines TRBV7-6 with TRBJ2-5; a weak D match, TRBD1 (5 bases). The J call may be mistaken, given a closer DNA end match to TRBJ2-7. The germline V gene encodes CDR1 SGHVS and CDR2 FNYEAQ. CDR3 size: 15 residues. This CDR3 reads CASSLGGASGYEQYF. CDR3 DNA sequence: TGTGCCAGCAGCTTGGGTGGGGCCAGTGGCTACGAGCAGTACTTC.

The chain links TRBV5-1 to TRBJ2-7, with D tentatively TRBD2 (5 bases). The CDR3 sequence is 15 residues long. From germline, CDR1 is SGHRS and CDR2 YFSETQ. With 5 bases removed from V and 1 base from J, the gap between germline ends came to 16 bases. The CDR3 coding sequence is TGCGCCAGCAGTTTTGGAGGAGGCCAATCCTACGAGCAGTACTTC. The encoded protein is CASSFGGGQSYEQYF. Looking up the rest from reference TRBV5-1 and TRBJ2-7 gives the full variable domain: KAGVTQTPRYLIKTRGQQVTLSCSPISGHRSVSWYQQTPGQGLQFLFEYFSETQRNKGNFPGRFSGRQFSNSRSEMNVSTLELGDSALYLCASSFGGGQSYEQYFGPGTRLTVT.

The CDR3 spells CASKLSLGGAWTIYGYTF. In DNA, the CDR3 is TGTGCCAGCAAGTTATCGTTAGGGGGCGCCTGGACAATCTATGGCTACACCTTC. The chain links TRBV2 to TRBJ1-2; 7 bases are a match to TRBD1. The CDR3 length is 18 residues. Germline V gives CDR1 SNHLY, CDR2 FYNNEI. Germline trimming cut 7 bases from V and 4 bases from J; bases unmatched to any gene: 21.

This chain links TRBV5-4 with TRBJ2-3; D possibly corresponds to TRBD2 (6 bases). CDR1 and CDR2 from the germline V gene are SGHNT and YYREEE (reference sequence). This CDR3 spans 14 amino acids. V gave up 5 bases and J gave up 4 bases, with 14 bases separating them. The DNA for the CDR3 is TGTGCCAGCAGGGGCGGGACCGGGGCAGATACGCAGTATTTT. It yields the protein CASRGGTGADTQYF.

The chain employs TRBV28 and TRBJ1-2; D is perhaps TRBD1 (6 bases). V was pared by 5 bases and J by 6 bases, with 19 bases between. This CDR3 contains 15 residues. The germline V gene encodes CDR1 MDHEN and CDR2 SYDVKM. CDR3 DNA: TGTGCCAGCAGTATGACAGGAACTGGGTCGAATGGCTACACCTTC. Translation: CASSMTGTGSNGYTF.

The chain is built from TRBV2 and TRBJ2-2, with TRBD2 matching 10 bases. CDR1 SNHLY and CDR2 FYNNEI come from the germline V gene. The junction had 3 bases not matched to a gene; V was cut back by 6 bases and J by 5 bases. This CDR3 spans 14 amino acids. The CDR3 here is CASRAGGQTGELFF. The CDR3 DNA follows: TGTGCCAGCAGAGCGGGGGGGCAAACCGGGGAGCTGTTTTTT.

The CDR3 reads CASSLSGNTIYF. CDR3 coding DNA: TGTGCCAGCAGCCTCTCTGGAAACACCATATATTTT. The J gene is TRBJ1-3, the V gene TRBV11-3, with D hard to call. V lost 5 bases and J 0 bases, leaving 2 bases between the germline ends. This CDR3 region has 12 residues. The germline CDR1 and CDR2 sequences are SGHNT and YENEEA.

This chain connects TRBV4-2 to TRBJ2-7, with 13 bases lining up with TRBD2. The CDR3 totals 16 residues. CDR1 and CDR2 from the germline V gene are LGHNA and YNFKEQ. Trimming removed 0 bases from V and 5 bases from J; junction bases left unmatched: 4. CDR3 amino acids: CASSQDWGLAGNEQYF. CDR3 nucleotide sequence: TGTGCCAGCAGCCAAGATTGGGGACTAGCGGGAAACGAGCAGTACTTC.

The chain is built from TRBV28 and TRBJ1-5; D gene ambiguous. The V and J ends lost 3 bases and 5 bases respectively, with 11 bases between them. Germline values: CDR1 MDHEN, CDR2 SYDVKM. The CDR3 runs to 14 residues. This chain's CDR3 is CASSFFGVDQPQHF. The CDR3 coding sequence is TGTGCCAGCAGTTTTTTCGGTGTGGATCAGCCCCAGCATTTT.

The chain links TRBV10-3 to TRBJ1-2; D is possibly TRBD1 (5 bases). The germline gives CDR1 ENHRY, CDR2 SYGVKD. CDR3 size: 12 residues. V was clipped by 8 bases and J by 0 bases, with 7 bases between them. The CDR3: CAIGGANYGYTF. DNA of the CDR3: TGTGCCATCGGGGGGGCTAACTATGGCTACACCTTC.

The chain combines TRBV19 with TRBJ1-5; tentative D call: TRBD1 (5 bases). V lost 7 bases to trimming and J lost 0 bases, with 16 bases between them. The germline V gene has CDR1 LNHDA and CDR2 SQIVND (reference sequence). This CDR3 contains 16 residues. CDR3 sequence (DNA): TGTGCCAGTACAATGGGGGGGTTACGTAGCAATCAGCCCCAGCATTTT. Its translation: CASTMGGLRSNQPQHF.

The chain has TRBV11-1 and TRBJ1-1, with TRBD1 matching over 8 bases. CDR3 length: 14 residues. The V segment lost 4 bases and the J segment 2 bases; nucleotides outside the gene matches: 3. CDR1 and CDR2 from the germline V gene are SGHAT and FQDESV (reference sequence). CDR3 DNA sequence: TGTGCCAGCAGCTCAGGACAGGGTAACACTGAAGCTTTCTTT. Translated: CASSSGQGNTEAFF.

The chain uses TRBV6-5 and TRBJ2-1, with TRBD2 identical over 7 bases. The J segment lost 8 bases and the V segment lost 6 bases, leaving 7 bases of the junction unmatched. Germline-derived CDR1 and CDR2 are MNHEY and SVGAGI. This CDR3 has 13 residues. The CDR3 DNA sequence: TGTGCCAGCAGCCCCCGGACTAGTGATGAGCAGTTCTTC. Protein sequence: CASSPRTSDEQFF.

The chain recombines TRBV6-6 with TRBJ2-7; no firm D call. The CDR3 contains 11 residues. The germline CDR1 and CDR2 sequences are MNHNY and SVGAGI (reference sequence). V was pared by 8 bases and J by 5 bases, with 10 bases between. The CDR3 is CASSSVDEQYF. The DNA for the CDR3 is TGTGCCAGCTCGTCAGTCGACGAGCAGTACTTC.

The chain uses TRBV5-1 and TRBJ1-1, with D possibly TRBD1 on 5 matching bases. Looked up from germline, CDR1 is SGHRS and CDR2 is YFSETQ. The CDR3 has 16 amino acids. V gave up 4 bases and J gave up 1 base, with 17 bases separating them. This chain's CDR3 is CASSPALGAANTEAFF. In nucleotides, the CDR3 is TGCGCCAGCAGCCCGGCGTTAGGGGCCGCGAACACTGAAGCTTTCTTT.

V and J are TRBV15 and TRBJ2-4; D gene uncertain. V lost 4 bases and J lost 0, with 10 bases in between. In germline, CDR1 is LNHNV, CDR2 YYDKDF (reference sequence). The CDR3 runs 15 residues. The CDR3 bases are TGTGCCACCAGCAACCCTATAGTAGCCAAAAACATTCAGTACTTC. It specifies CATSNPIVAKNIQYF.

Regarding this clone: The junction differs from germline at one of its ends, possibly a read error. The V gene is TRBV9, the J gene TRBJ2-5, with 9 bases aligning to TRBD2. Per germline, CDR1 SGDLS and CDR2 YYNGEE. CDR3 size: 17 residues. CDR3 DNA: TGTGCCAGCAGCGTAGCTCTGAGACTAGCGGACCAGGAGACCCAGTACTTC. Protein sequence: CASSVALRLADQETQYF.

The chain combines TRBV7-9 with TRBJ2-1, with no clear D. CDR1 is SEHNR, CDR2 FQNEAQ, per germline (reference sequence). V was shortened by 8 bases and J by 5 bases, with 10 bases between the two germline ends. The CDR3 has 12 amino acids. CDR3 in amino acids: CASEELNNEQFF. As DNA, the CDR3 is TGTGCCAGCGAAGAGCTCAACAATGAGCAGTTCTTC.

The chain links TRBV19 to TRBJ1-2; weak D call: TRBD1 (5 bases). Germline V lookup: CDR1 LNHDA, CDR2 SQIVND (reference sequence). Trimming removed 3 bases at V and 2 bases at J, with 10 bases between. The CDR3 loop spans 14 amino acids. CDR3 residues: CASSIRGRNYGYTF. CDR3 sequence (DNA): TGTGCCAGTAGTATTAGGGGCAGGAACTATGGCTACACCTTC.

The DNA for the CDR3 is TGTGCCAGCTCACCATTTTTCGAGGGAACGGGTGGCTACACCTTC. Protein product: CASSPFFEGTGGYTF. The gene calls are TRBV18 and TRBJ1-2; D gene unclear. V was clipped by 2 bases and J by 7 bases, with 17 bases between them. The germline CDR1 and CDR2 sequences are KGHSH and LQKENI. The CDR3 has 15 amino acids. The variable domain in full, with the rest retrieved from reference TRBV18 and TRBJ1-2, is NAGVMQNPRHLVRRRGQEARLRCSPMKGHSHVYWYRQLPEEGLKFMVYLQKENIIDESGMPKERFSAEFPKEGPSILRIQQVVRGDSAAYFCASSPFFEGTGGYTFGSGTRLTVV.

The rearrangement joins TRBV7-9 to TRBJ2-7, with a possible D match to TRBD2 (5 bases). Germline V gene lookup returns CDR1 SEHNR and CDR2 FQNEAQ (reference sequence). The CDR3 contains 14 residues. Trimming removed 5 bases from V and 0 bases from J, with 11 bases in between. The CDR3 DNA reads TGTGCCAGCAGCAATGACTACAACTCCTACGAGCAGTACTTC. It is translated as CASSNDYNSYEQYF.

This chain uses TRBV18 with TRBJ2-2; 10 bases agree with TRBD2. This CDR3 has 17 amino acids. V dropped 8 bases and J dropped 5; count of bases not matched to a gene: 14. From germline, CDR1 is KGHSH and CDR2 LQKENI. CDR3 bases: TGTGCCAGCCATTTACGCCGGCTAGCGGGAGAAACCGGGGAGCTGTTTTTT. Amino acids: CASHLRRLAGETGELFF. The variable domain in full, completed from reference TRBV18 and TRBJ2-2, reads NAGVMQNPRHLVRRRGQEARLRCSPMKGHSHVYWYRQLPEEGLKFMVYLQKENIIDESGMPKERFSAEFPKEGPSILRIQQVVRGDSAAYFCASHLRRLAGETGELFFGEGSRLTVL.

The chain has TRBV6-5 and TRBJ1-1, with 8 bases identical to TRBD1. Germline loops: CDR1 MNHEY, CDR2 SVGAGI. V shed 0 bases, J shed 4 bases, and the junction held 7 bases outside the gene matches. The CDR3 length is 16 residues. The CDR3, as DNA: TGTGCCAGCAGTTACTCGACAGGGGAGTGGAGCACTGAAGCTTTCTTT. This gives the protein CASSYSTGEWSTEAFF.

This rearrangement joins TRBV5-1 to TRBJ2-5, with 9 bases aligning to TRBD2. The better agreement between TRBJ2-7 and the DNA end casts doubt on the J call. The CDR3 loop spans 14 amino acids. CDR1 SGHRS and CDR2 YFSETQ come from the germline V gene. CDR3 DNA sequence: TGCGCCAGCAGCTTAGGGGATAGCGGGAGCGAGCAGTACTTC. Amino acid sequence: CASSLGDSGSEQYF.

Points on this clone: This specimen includes other DNA sequences encoding the same CDR3. The gene calls are TRBV6-4 and TRBJ2-3, with 10 bases that match TRBD2. This CDR3 region has 14 residues. Germline values: CDR1 MRHNA, CDR2 SNTAGT. V lost 2 bases and J lost 6; bases outside the gene matches: 2. CDR3 in DNA: TGTGCCAGCAGTGACAGCGGGGGGGCCGATACGCAGTATTTT. Amino acid sequence: CASSDSGGADTQYF.

The V call is TRBV7-9, the J call TRBJ2-7; possibly TRBD2 for D (5 bases). The CDR3 spans 12 residues. Germline lookup yields CDR1 SEHNR and CDR2 FQNEAQ (reference sequence). Trimming removed 5 bases from V and 4 bases from J, with 9 bases in between. The CDR3 sequence: CASSQAEYEQYF. In nucleotides, the CDR3 is TGTGCCAGCAGCCAAGCGGAATACGAGCAGTACTTC.